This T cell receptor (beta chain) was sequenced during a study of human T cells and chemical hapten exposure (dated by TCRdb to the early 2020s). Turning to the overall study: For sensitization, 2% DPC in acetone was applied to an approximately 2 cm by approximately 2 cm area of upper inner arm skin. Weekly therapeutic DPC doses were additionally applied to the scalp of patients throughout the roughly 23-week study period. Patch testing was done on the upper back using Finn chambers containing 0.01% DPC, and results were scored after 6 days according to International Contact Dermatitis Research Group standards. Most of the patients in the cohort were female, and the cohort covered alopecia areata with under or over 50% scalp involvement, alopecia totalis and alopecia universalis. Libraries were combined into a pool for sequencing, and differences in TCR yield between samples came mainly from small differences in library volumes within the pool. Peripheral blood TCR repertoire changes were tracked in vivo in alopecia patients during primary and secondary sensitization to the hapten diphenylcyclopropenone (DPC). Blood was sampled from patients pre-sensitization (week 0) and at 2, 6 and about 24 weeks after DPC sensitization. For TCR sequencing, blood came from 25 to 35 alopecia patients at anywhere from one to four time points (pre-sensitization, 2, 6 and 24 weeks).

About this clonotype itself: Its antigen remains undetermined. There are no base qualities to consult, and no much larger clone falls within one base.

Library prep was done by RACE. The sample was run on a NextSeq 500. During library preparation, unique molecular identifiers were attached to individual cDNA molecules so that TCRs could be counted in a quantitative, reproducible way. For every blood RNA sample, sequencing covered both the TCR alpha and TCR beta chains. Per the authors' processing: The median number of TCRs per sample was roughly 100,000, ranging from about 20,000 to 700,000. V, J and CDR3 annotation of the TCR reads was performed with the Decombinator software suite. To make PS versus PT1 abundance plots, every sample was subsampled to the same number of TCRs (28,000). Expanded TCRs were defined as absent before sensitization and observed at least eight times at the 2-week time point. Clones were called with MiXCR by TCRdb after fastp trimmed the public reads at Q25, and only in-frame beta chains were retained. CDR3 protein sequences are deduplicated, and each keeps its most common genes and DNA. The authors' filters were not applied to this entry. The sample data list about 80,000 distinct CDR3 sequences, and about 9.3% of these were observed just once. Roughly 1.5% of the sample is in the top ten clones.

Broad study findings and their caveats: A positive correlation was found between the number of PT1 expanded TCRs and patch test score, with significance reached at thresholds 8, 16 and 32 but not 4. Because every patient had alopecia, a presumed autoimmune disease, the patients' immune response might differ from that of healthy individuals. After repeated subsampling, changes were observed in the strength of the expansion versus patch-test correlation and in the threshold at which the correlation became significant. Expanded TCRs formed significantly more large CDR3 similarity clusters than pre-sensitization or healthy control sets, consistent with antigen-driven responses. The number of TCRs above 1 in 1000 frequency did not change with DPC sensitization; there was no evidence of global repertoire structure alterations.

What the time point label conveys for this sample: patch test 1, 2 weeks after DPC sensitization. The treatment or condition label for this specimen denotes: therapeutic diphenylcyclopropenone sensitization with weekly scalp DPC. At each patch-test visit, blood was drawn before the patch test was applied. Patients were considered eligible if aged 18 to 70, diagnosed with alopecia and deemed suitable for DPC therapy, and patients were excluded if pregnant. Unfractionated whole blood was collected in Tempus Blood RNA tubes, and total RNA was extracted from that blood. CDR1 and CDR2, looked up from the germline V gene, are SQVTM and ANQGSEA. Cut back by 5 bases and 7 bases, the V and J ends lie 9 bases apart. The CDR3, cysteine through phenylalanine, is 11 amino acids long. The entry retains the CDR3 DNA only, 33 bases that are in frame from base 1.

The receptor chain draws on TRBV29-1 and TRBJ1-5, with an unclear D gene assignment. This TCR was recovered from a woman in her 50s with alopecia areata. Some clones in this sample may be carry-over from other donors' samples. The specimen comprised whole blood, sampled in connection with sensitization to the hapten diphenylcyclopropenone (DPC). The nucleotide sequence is TGCAGCGTTTCCTCCATCCAGCCCCAGCATTTT. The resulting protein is CSVSSIQPQHF.